Below, 6 T cell receptor beta chains from the same sample are listed, as sequenced in a study of PD-L1 blockade in urothelial cancer. As for time point: pretreatment peripheral blood. Clones were sequenced by immunoSEQ multiplex PCR, and TCRdb holds only the in-frame ones, with some missing. The table shows about 80,000 clones, with around 81% occurring only once. This specimen consisted of PBMCs, obtained around atezolizumab (anti-PD-L1) treatment. These receptors were obtained from a man in his forties or fifties with urothelial cancer.

The J gene is TRBJ2-3, the V gene TRBV5-7, with TRBD2 as a possible D gene (6 bases). TRBV5-7 is an ORF, with its function uncertain. The CDR3 covers 17 residues. V was shortened by 1 base and J by 4 bases, with 19 bases between the two germline ends. In nucleotides, the CDR3 is TGTGCCAGCAGCTTGTCTCGCCTTAGGCGGGGACCAGATACGCAGTATTTT. This sequence encodes CASSLSRLRRGPDTQYF.

This sequence joins TRBV27 and TRBJ2-7; TRBD1 agrees at 9 bases. This CDR3 contains 14 residues. Germline CDR1 and CDR2: MNHEY and SMNVEV (reference sequence). Trimming removed 6 bases from V and 0 bases from J; junction bases left unmatched: 3. Written as DNA, the CDR3 is TGTGCCAGCAGGCGGGGACAGGGCTCCTACGAGCAGTACTTC. Encoded protein: CASRRGQGSYEQYF.

This clone was counted a single time. This rearrangement joins TRBV28 to TRBJ1-2; no clear D gene. CDR3 length: 15 amino acids. V shed 4 bases and J shed 5 bases, with 17 bases lying between them. The germline CDR1 and CDR2 sequences are MDHEN and SYDVKM. The CDR3 DNA sequence: TGTGCCAGCAGTTCCCCGCGGGGAGATCGATATGGCTACACCTTC. Translation gives CASSSPRGDRYGYTF.

V usage is TRBV28 and J usage is TRBJ1-2, with D perhaps matching TRBD1 (6 bases). The CDR3 sequence is 16 residues long. Deletions cut 4 bases from V and 4 bases from J, with 19 bases between. Per germline, CDR1 MDHEN and CDR2 SYDVKM. The CDR3 here is CASSSSPGHQFYGYTF. For the CDR3, the DNA is TGTGCCAGCAGTTCGAGCCCGGGACACCAGTTCTATGGCTACACCTTC.

This chain connects TRBV27 to TRBJ2-7, with D possibly TRBD2 on 6 matching bases. The V end lost 3 bases, the J end lost 7 bases, and 13 bases lay between the germline ends. The CDR3 covers 13 residues. CDR1 is MNHEY, CDR2 SMNVEV, per germline (reference sequence). Here the CDR3 DNA reads TGTGCCAGCAGTTTGTCTCCCGCGGGGGAGCAGTACTTC. It specifies CASSLSPAGEQYF.

The chain couples TRBV7-2 to TRBJ2-2, with 9 bases identical to TRBD2. The CDR3 has 15 amino acids. Germline trimming cut 0 bases from V and 6 bases from J; bases unmatched to any gene: 2. Germline V gene data show CDR1 as SGHTA and CDR2 as FQGNSA. The DNA of the CDR3 is TGTGCCAGCAGCTTAGCTAGCGGGAGCCCCGGGGAGCTGTTTTTT. Protein product: CASSLASGSPGELFF.